The T cell receptor (beta chain) under discussion was sequenced for a study of cytomegalovirus exposure and HLA in healthy donors. In the PCR, 60 Vbeta and 13 Jbeta primers were used. Generated by immunoSEQ multiplex PCR, the TCRdb table keeps only in-frame clones and is missing some. Here the sample spans roughly 120,000 clones, 9% to 10% being singletons. Study-wide results and limits: There were reportedly fewer N-insertions in an Asian-associated ancestry cluster than the roughly 700-donor mean, in a later analysis. Among the sequence variants, a highly shared cluster was likely an artifact of sequencing.

In its sample, this clone was seen a few times. Its target is not known. The clonotype originates from a man under 40 in good health and CMV-seronegative. Sequencing input: PBMCs.

The CDR3 nucleotides read TGTGCCAGCGGCGGGCAGAACACCGGGGAGCTGTTTTTT. This gives the protein CASGGQNTGELFF. The chain carries TRBV5-4 and TRBJ2-2, with a possible D match to TRBD2 (5 bases). V lost 7 bases to trimming and J lost 1 base, with 8 bases between them. CDR1 is SGHNT and CDR2 is YYREEE in the germline V gene (reference sequence). CDR3 length: 13 amino acids.